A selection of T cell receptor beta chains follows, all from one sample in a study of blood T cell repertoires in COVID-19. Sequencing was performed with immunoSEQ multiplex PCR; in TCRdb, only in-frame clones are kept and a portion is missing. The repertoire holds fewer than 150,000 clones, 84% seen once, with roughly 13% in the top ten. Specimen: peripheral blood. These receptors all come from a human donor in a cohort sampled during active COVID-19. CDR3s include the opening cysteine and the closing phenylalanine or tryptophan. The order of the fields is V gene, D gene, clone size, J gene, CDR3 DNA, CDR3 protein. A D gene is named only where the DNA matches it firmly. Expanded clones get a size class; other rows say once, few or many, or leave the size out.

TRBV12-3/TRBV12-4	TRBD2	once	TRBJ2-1	TGTGCCAGCTCTACTAGCGGGTACAATGAGCAGTTCTTC	CASSTSGYNEQFF
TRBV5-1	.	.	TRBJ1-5	TGCGCCAGCAGCCCGGCAGGGTACAGCAATCAGCCCCAGCATTTT	CASSPAGYSNQPQHF
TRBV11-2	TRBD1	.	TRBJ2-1	TGTGCCAGCAGCTTGGGACAGTACAATGAGCAGTTCTTC	CASSLGQYNEQFF
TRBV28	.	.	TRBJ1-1	TGTGCCAGCAGTTCGCCTGGCGCCTATGAGGACACTGAAGCTTTCTTT	CASSSPGAYEDTEAFF
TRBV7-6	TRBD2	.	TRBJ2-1	TGTGCCAGCAGCTTAGGGCTAGCGGGGGGAGCGGAGCAGTTCTTC	CASSLGLAGGAEQFF
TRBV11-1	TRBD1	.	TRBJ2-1	TGTGCCAGCAGTTTCATGACAGGGGGGGTCGGCAATGAGCAGTTCTTC	CASSFMTGGVGNEQFF
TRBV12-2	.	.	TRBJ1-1	TGTGCAAGTCGCCGACTAAAACAGGGAGTGAACACTGAAGCTTTCTTT	CASRRLKQGVNTEAFF
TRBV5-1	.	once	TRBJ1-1	TGCGCCAGCAGCTTGGACAGTGAAGCTTTCTTT	CASSLDSEAFF
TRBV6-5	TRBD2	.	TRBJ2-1	TGTGCCAGCAGTTACATCGCGGGGGGGCCTAATGAGCAGTTCTTC	CASSYIAGGPNEQFF
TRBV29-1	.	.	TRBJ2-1	TGCAGCGTTGAGCGGAAGAATGAGCAGTTCTTC	CSVERKNEQFF
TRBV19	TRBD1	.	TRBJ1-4	TGTGCCAGTAGTATAATGGGACAGGGGATAGGTGAAAAACTGTTTTTT	CASSIMGQGIGEKLFF
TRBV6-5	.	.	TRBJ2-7	TGTGCCAGCACCAAGGGGCTATCAGAGCAGTACTTC	CASTKGLSEQYF
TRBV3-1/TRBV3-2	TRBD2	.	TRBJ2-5	TGTGCCAGCAGCCAAGAATTACTGGGCGTGCGGGGGGCGGAGACCCAGTACTTC	CASSQELLGVRGAETQYF
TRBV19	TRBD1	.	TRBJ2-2	TGTGCCAGATATATAACCGGGACAGGGGTCACCGGGGAGCTGTTTTTT	CARYITGTGVTGELFF
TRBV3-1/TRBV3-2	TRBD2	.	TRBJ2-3	TGTGCCAGCAGCCGAGGCACCCTAGCGGGGGGCCTCACAGATACGCAGTATTTT	CASSRGTLAGGLTDTQYF
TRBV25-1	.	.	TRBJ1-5	TGTGCCAGCGGGGAGGTTCAGCCCCAGCATTTT	CASGEVQPQHF
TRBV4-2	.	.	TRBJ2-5	TGTGCCAGCAGCCAAGATCGGTTGCGGGGTGGGATAGAGACCCAGTACTTC	CASSQDRLRGGIETQYF
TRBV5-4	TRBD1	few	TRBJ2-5	TGTGCCAGCAGCTTAGGGGGCTATGGTCAAGAGACCCAGTACTTC	CASSLGGYGQETQYF